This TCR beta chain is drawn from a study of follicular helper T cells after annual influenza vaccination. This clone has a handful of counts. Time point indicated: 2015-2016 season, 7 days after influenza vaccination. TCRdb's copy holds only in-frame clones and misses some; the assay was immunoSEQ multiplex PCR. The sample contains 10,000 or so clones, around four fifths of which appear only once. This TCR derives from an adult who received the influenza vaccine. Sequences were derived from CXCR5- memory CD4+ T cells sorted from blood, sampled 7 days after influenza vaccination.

The CDR3 reads CASAIERGASLEQYF. In DNA, the CDR3 is TGTGCCAGCGCCATTGAGAGGGGGGCCTCCCTCGAGCAGTACTTC. This chain connects TRBV4-2 to TRBJ2-7; the D gene could be TRBD1 or TRBD2 (6 bases each). V shed 8 bases and J shed 6 bases, with 23 bases lying between them. The CDR3 contains 15 residues. Germline values: CDR1 LGHNA, CDR2 YNFKEQ.